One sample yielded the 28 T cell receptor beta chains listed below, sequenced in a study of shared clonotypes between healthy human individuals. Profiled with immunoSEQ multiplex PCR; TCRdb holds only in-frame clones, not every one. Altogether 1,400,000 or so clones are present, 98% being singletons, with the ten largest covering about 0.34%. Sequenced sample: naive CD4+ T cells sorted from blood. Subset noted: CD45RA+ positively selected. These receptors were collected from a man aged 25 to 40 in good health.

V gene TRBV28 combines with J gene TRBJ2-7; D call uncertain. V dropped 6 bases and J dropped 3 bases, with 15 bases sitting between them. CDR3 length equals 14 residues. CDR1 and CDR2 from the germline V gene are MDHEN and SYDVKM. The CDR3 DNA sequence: TGTGCCAGCAGGGATCACAAGGATATCTACGAGCAGTACTTC. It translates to CASRDHKDIYEQYF.

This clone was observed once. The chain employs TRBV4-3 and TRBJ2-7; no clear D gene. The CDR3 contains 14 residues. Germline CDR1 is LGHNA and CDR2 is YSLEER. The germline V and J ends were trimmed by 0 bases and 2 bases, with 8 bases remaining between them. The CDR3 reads CASSQDPLTYEQYF. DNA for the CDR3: TGCGCCAGCAGCCAAGATCCTCTAACCTACGAGCAGTACTTC.

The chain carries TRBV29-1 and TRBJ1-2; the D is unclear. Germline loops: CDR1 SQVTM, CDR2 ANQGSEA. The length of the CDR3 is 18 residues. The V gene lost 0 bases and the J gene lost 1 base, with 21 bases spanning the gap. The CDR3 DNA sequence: TGCAGCGTTGAAGATCATGCCAAACCGATCGAACTTAACTATGGCTACACCTTC. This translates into CSVEDHAKPIELNYGYTF.

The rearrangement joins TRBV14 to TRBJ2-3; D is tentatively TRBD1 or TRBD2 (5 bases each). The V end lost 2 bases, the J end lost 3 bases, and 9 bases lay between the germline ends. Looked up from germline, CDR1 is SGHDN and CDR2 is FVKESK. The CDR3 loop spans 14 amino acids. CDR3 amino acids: CASSQSRGTDTQYF. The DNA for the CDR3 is TGTGCCAGCAGCCAATCGAGGGGAACAGATACGCAGTATTTT.

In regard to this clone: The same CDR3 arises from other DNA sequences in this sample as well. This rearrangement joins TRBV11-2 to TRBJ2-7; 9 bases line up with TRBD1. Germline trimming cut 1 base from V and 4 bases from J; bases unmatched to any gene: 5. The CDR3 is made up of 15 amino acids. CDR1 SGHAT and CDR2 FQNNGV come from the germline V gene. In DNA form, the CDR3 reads TGTGCCAGCAGCTTAGTCGGGACAGGGTTTTACGAGCAGTACTTC. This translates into CASSLVGTGFYEQYF.

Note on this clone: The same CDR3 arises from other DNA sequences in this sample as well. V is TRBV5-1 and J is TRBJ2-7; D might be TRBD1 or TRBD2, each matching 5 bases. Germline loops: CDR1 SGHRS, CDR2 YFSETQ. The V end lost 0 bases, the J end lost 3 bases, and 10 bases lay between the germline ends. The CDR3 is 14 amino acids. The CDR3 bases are TGCGCCAGCAGCTTGGAAGGGACGGACTACGAGCAGTACTTC. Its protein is CASSLEGTDYEQYF.

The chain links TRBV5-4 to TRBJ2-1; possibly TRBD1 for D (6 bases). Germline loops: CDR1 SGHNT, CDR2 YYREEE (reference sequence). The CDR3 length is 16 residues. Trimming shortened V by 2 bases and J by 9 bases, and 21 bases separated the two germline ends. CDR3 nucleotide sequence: TGTGCCAGCAGCTTACAGGGATGGGGTCGGGATGTTGAGCAGTTCTTC. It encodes CASSLQGWGRDVEQFF.

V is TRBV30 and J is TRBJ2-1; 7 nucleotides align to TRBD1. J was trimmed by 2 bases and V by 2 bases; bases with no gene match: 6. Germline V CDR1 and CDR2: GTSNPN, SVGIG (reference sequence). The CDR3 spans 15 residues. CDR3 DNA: TGTGCCTGGAGTTCCGGGACAGTTACCTACAATGAGCAGTTCTTC. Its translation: CAWSSGTVTYNEQFF.

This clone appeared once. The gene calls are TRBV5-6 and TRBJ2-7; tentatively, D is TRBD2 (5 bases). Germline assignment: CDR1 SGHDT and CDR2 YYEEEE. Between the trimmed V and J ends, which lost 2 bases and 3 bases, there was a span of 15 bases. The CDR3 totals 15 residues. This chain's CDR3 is CASSFRGRAHYEQYF. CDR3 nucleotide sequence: TGTGCCAGCAGCTTCCGAGGGAGAGCACACTACGAGCAGTACTTC.

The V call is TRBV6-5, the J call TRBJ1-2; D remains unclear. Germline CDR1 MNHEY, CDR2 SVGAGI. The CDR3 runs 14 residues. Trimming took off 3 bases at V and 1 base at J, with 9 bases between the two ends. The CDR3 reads CASSYAEINYGYTF. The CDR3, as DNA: TGTGCCAGCAGTTATGCCGAGATTAACTATGGCTACACCTTC.

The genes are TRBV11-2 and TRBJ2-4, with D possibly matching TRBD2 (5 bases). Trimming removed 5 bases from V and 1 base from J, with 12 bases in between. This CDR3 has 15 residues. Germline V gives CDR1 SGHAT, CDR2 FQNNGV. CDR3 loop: CASSPRGLAKNIQYF. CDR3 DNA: TGTGCCAGCAGCCCAAGAGGGCTGGCCAAAAACATTCAGTACTTC.

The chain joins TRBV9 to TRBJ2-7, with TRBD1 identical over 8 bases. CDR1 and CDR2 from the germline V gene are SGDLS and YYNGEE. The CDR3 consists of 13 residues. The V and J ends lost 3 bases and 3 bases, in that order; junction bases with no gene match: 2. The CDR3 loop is CASSATGGYEQYF. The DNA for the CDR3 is TGTGCCAGCAGCGCCACAGGGGGCTACGAGCAGTACTTC.

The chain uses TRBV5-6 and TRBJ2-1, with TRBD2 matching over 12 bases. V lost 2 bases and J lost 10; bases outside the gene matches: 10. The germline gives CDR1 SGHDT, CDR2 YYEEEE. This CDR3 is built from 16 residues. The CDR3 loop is CASSFTRTSGIGEQFF. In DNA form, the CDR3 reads TGTGCCAGCAGCTTTACCCGGACTAGCGGGATAGGGGAGCAGTTCTTC.

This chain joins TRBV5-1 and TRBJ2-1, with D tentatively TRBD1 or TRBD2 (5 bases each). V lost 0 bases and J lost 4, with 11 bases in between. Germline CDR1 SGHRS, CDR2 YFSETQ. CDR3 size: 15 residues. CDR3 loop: CASSLEGPGYNEQFF. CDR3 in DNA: TGCGCCAGCAGCTTGGAGGGACCAGGGTACAATGAGCAGTTCTTC.

The DNA for the CDR3 is TGTGCCAGCAGCTCACGACAGGGGACTGGAAACACCATATATTTT. It encodes CASSSRQGTGNTIYF. This chain uses TRBV9 with TRBJ1-3; 8 nucleotides align to TRBD1. The V and J ends lost 4 bases and 2 bases, in that order; junction bases with no gene match: 5. This CDR3 region has 15 residues. Germline CDR1 SGDLS, CDR2 YYNGEE.

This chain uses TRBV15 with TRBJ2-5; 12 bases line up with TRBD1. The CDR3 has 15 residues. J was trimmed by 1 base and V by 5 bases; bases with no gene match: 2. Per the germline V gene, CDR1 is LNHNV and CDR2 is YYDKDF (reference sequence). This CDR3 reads CATSGDRGRQETQYF. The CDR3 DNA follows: TGTGCCACCAGCGGGGACAGGGGGCGCCAAGAGACCCAGTACTTC. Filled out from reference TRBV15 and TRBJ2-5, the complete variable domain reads DAMVIQNPRYQVTQFGKPVTLSCSQTLNHNVMYWYQQKSSQAPKLLFHYYDKDFNNEADTPDNFQSRRPNTSFCFLDIRSPGLGDTAMYLCATSGDRGRQETQYFGPGTRLLVL.

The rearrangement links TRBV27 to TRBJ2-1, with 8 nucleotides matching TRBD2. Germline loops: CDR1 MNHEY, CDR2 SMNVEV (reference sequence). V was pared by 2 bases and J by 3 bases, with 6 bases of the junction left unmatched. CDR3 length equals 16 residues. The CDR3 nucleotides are TGTGCCAGCAGTTTAGCTAGCGGGCAAAACTACAATGAGCAGTTCTTC. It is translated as CASSLASGQNYNEQFF.

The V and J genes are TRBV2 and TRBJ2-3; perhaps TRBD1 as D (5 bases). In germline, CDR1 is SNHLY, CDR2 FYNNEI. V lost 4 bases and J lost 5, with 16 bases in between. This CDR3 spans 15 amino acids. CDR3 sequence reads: CASSVTPRTQDTQYF. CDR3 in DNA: TGTGCCAGCAGTGTTACCCCGAGGACACAAGATACGCAGTATTTT.

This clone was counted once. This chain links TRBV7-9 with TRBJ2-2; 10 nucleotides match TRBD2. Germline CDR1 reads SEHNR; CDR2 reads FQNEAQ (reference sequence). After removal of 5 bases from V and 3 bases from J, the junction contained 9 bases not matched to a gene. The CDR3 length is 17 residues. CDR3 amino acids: CASSPRPTSGDTGELFF. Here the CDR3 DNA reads TGTGCCAGCAGCCCCCGTCCAACTAGCGGGGACACCGGGGAGCTGTTTTTT.

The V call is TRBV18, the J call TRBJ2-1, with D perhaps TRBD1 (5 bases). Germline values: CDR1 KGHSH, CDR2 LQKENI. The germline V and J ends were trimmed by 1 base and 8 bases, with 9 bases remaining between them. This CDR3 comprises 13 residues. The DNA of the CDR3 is TGTGCCAGCTCACCACGACAGACCCATGAGCAGTTCTTC. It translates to CASSPRQTHEQFF.

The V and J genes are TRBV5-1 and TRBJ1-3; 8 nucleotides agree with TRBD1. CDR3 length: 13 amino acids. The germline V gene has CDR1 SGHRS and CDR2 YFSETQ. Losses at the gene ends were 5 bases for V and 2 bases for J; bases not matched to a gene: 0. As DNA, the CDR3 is TGCGCCAGCAGACAGGGGGCTGGAAACACCATATATTTT. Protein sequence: CASRQGAGNTIYF.

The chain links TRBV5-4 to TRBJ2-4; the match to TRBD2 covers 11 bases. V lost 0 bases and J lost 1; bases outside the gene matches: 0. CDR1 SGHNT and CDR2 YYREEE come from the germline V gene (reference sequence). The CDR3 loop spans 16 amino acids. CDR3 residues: CASSLASGRAKNIQYF. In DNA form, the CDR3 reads TGTGCCAGCAGCTTGGCTAGCGGGAGGGCCAAAAACATTCAGTACTTC.

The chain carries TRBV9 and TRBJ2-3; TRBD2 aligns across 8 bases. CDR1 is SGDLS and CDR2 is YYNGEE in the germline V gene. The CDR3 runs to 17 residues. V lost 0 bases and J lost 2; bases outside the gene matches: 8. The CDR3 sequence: CASSVVSLAGLTDTQYF. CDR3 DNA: TGTGCCAGCAGCGTAGTTAGCCTAGCGGGCCTCACAGATACGCAGTATTTT.

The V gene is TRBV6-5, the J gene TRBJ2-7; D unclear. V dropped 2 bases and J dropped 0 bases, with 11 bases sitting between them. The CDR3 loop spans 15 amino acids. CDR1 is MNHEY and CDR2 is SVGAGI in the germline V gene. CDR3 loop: CASSYSMSSSYEQYF. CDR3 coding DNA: TGTGCCAGCAGTTACAGTATGTCGAGCTCCTACGAGCAGTACTTC.

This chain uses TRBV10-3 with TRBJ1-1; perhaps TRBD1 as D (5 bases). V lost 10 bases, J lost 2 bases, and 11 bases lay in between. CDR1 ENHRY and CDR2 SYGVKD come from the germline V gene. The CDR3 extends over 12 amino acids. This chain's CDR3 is CATMGGNTEAFF. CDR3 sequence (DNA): TGTGCCACCATGGGGGGTAACACTGAAGCTTTCTTT.

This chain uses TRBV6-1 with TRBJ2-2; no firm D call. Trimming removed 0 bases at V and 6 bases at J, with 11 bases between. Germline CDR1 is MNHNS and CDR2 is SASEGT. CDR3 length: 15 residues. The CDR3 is CASSEALLEAGELFF. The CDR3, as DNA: TGTGCCAGCAGTGAAGCCTTGCTCGAGGCCGGGGAGCTGTTTTTT.

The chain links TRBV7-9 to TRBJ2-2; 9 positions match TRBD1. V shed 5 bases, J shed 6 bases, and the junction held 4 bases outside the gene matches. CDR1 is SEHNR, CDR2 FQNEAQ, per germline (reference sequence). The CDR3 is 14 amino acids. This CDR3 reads CASSSTGGPGELFF. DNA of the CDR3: TGTGCCAGCAGCAGCACAGGGGGCCCCGGGGAGCTGTTTTTT.

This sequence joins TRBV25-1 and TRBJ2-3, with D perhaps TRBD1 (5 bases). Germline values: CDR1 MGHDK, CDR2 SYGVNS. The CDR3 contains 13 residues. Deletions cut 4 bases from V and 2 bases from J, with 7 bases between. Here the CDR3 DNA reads TGTGCCAGCAGTGGACAGACCACAGATACGCAGTATTTT. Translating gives CASSGQTTDTQYF.